A selection of T cell receptor beta chains follows, all from one sample in a study of graft-versus-host responses after intestinal transplantation. What these receptors recognize is not known. The protocol was immunoSEQ multiplex PCR, while the TCRdb copy is restricted to in-frame clones and leaves out a portion. The sample gives about 88,000 clones, roughly 90% of which show up once; roughly 0.099% is in the top ten. The starting material was unstimulated CD4+ T cells sorted from spleen or lymph node cells, obtained before intestinal transplant. The receptors derive from a human donor who received an intestinal transplant. Both conserved end residues are part of each CDR3. D genes are given only for firm matches. Part of the rows lack a size; the others show once, few, many or a class for expanded clones.

few	NA	TRBV4-1	TRBJ2-7	CASSQVPGEYEQYF	TGCGCCAGCAGCCAAGTCCCAGGGGAGTACGAGCAGTACTTC
NA	TRBD1	TRBV9	TRBJ1-2	CASSPQGGVYYGYTF	TGTGCCAGCAGCCCGCAGGGGGGTGTGTACTATGGCTACACCTTC
NA	TRBD1	TRBV19	TRBJ1-2	CASSAVGQGFGYTF	TGTGCCAGTAGTGCAGTGGGACAGGGGTTTGGCTACACCTTC
NA	TRBD1	TRBV6-5	TRBJ1-5	CASSSQGASNQPQHF	TGTGCCAGCAGTTCTCAGGGGGCCAGCAATCAGCCCCAGCATTTT
once	TRBD1	TRBV28	TRBJ1-5	CASSSTGVDQPQHF	TGTGCCAGCAGTTCCACAGGGGTGGATCAGCCCCAGCATTTT
NA	NA	TRBV12-5	TRBJ1-6	CASGLVGRASPLHF	TGTGCTAGTGGTTTGGTGGGGCGCGCTTCACCCCTCCACTTT
NA	TRBD2	TRBV4-1	TRBJ2-1	CASSLSRTSGGSSYNEQFF	TGCGCCAGCAGCCTAAGCAGGACTAGCGGGGGGAGCTCCTACAATGAGCAGTTCTTC
NA	TRBD2	TRBV6-5	TRBJ2-5	CASMRLAGPETQYF	TGTGCCAGCATGAGACTAGCGGGGCCGGAGACCCAGTACTTC
NA	NA	TRBV13	TRBJ1-1	CASSHGGVGTEAFF	TGTGCCAGCAGCCACGGGGGGGTTGGGACTGAAGCTTTCTTT
NA	TRBD2	TRBV5-1	TRBJ2-2	CASRIAGGMNTGELFF	TGCGCCAGCAGGATAGCGGGGGGGATGAACACCGGGGAGCTGTTTTTT
NA	TRBD1	TRBV6-5	TRBJ1-2	CASSLDRVGGYTF	TGTGCCAGCAGCCTCGACAGGGTCGGCGGCTACACCTTC
NA	TRBD1	TRBV13	TRBJ1-4	CASRQGWGEKLFF	TGTGCCAGCAGACAGGGGTGGGGGGAAAAACTGTTTTTT
NA	NA	TRBV10-2	TRBJ2-3	CASSDISGSQYF	TGCGCCAGCAGTGATATATCGGGGTCGCAGTATTTT
NA	NA	TRBV9	TRBJ2-3	CASSVGGGGTDTQYF	TGTGCCAGCAGCGTAGGGGGAGGCGGCACAGATACGCAGTATTTT
few	NA	TRBV25-1	TRBJ1-2	CASSEWENYGYTF	TGTGCCAGCAGTGAATGGGAGAACTATGGCTACACCTTC
NA	TRBD2	TRBV6-1	TRBJ2-3	CASSEGGGATDTQYF	TGTGCCAGCAGTGAAGGCGGGGGGGCGACAGATACGCAGTATTTT
NA	TRBD1	TRBV19	TRBJ2-1	CASSRDRGREQFF	TGTGCCAGTAGTAGAGACAGGGGCCGGGAGCAGTTCTTC
NA	TRBD2	TRBV2	TRBJ2-2	CAGAGTSGGVNTGELFF	TGTGCCGGAGCGGGAACTAGCGGGGGGGTGAACACCGGGGAGCTGTTTTTT
NA	TRBD1	TRBV5-4	TRBJ2-2	CASSIDRVGTGELFF	TGTGCCAGCAGCATCGACAGGGTAGGCACCGGGGAGCTGTTTTTT
few	NA	TRBV6-5	TRBJ2-7	CASSSRLISYEQYF	TGTGCCAGCAGTTCCCGACTGATCTCCTACGAGCAGTACTTC
NA	TRBD1	TRBV19	TRBJ1-5	CASSRTGRLGNQPQHF	TGTGCCAGTAGCCGGACAGGGAGGTTGGGCAATCAGCCCCAGCATTTT
NA	TRBD1	TRBV9	TRBJ1-1	CASSVADRGTEAFF	TGTGCCAGCAGCGTAGCCGACAGGGGGACTGAAGCTTTCTTT
NA	NA	TRBV6-5	TRBJ1-1	CASRGQNTEAFF	TGTGCCAGCAGGGGACAGAACACTGAAGCTTTCTTT
NA	NA	TRBV5-4	TRBJ2-3	CASSLRGTDTQYF	TGTGCCAGCAGCTTGCGAGGAACCGATACGCAGTATTTT
NA	TRBD2	TRBV7-7	TRBJ2-3	CASSLAGGSDTQYF	TGTGCTAGCAGCTTAGCGGGGGGGTCAGATACGCAGTATTTT
NA	NA	TRBV2	TRBJ2-5	CASSPLGETQYF	TGTGCCAGCAGCCCACTAGGGGAGACCCAGTACTTC
NA	TRBD2	TRBV4-2	TRBJ2-3	CASSQEGLAGFTDTQYF	TGTGCCAGCAGCCAAGAAGGACTAGCGGGCTTCACAGATACGCAGTATTTT
NA	NA	TRBV18	TRBJ1-2	CASSPDDRPMIYTF	TGTGCCAGCTCACCGGATGACAGGCCGATGATCTACACCTTC
NA	NA	TRBV5-1	TRBJ2-3	CASKLRRESDTQYF	TGCGCCAGCAAACTCCGGAGGGAGTCAGATACGCAGTATTTT
NA	NA	TRBV9	TRBJ1-4	CASSVGATANEKLFF	TGTGCCAGCAGCGTAGGGGCGACAGCTAATGAAAAACTGTTTTTT
NA	NA	TRBV6-5	TRBJ2-7	CASSYSQRYEQYF	TGTGCCAGCAGTTACTCGCAGCGGTACGAGCAGTACTTC